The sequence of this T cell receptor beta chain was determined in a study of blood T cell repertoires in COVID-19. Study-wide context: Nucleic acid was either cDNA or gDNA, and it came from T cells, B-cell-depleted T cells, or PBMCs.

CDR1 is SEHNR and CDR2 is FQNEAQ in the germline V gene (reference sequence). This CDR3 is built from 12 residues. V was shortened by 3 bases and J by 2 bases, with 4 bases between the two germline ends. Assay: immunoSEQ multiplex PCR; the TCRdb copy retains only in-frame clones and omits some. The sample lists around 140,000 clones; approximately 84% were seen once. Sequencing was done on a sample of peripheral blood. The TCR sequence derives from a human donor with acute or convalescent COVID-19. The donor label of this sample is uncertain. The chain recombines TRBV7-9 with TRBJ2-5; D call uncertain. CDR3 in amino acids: CASSFQQETQYF. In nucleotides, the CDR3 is TGTGCCAGCAGCTTTCAGCAAGAGACCCAGTACTTC.